This TCR beta chain appears in the sequencing data of a study of human CD8 memory T cell subsets. Sequencing libraries of TCR beta were made by UMI-labeled 5' RACE. TCRdb re-called the 5' RACE reads; every CDR3 protein appears as one record, without DNA. The sample totals thousands of distinct CDR3 sequences. This CDR3 has 15 residues. In germline, CDR1 is MNHNY, CDR2 SVGAGI (reference sequence). This sequence was found in a human donor in good health. J is TRBJ2-1 and V is TRBV6-6. The sequencing sample was made of CD8+ T cells from PBMCs. CDR3 residues: CASTLGTLLYNEQFF.